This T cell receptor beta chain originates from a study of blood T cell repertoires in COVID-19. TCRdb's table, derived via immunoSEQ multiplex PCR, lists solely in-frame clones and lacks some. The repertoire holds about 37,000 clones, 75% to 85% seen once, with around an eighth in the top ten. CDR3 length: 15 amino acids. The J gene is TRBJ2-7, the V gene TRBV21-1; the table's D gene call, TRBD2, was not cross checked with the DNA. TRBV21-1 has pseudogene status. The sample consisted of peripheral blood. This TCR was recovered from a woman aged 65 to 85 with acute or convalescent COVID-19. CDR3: CASSNETSGGYEQYF. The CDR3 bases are TGTGCCAGCAGCAATGAAACTAGCGGGGGCTACGAGCAGTACTTC.